This TCR beta chain was retrieved from a study of identical twins. CDR1 is SGHTA, CDR2 FQGNSA, per germline. Trimming pared 5 bases from V and 6 bases from J, leaving 11 bases between. The CDR3 is made up of 12 amino acids. Healthy Caucasians made up all donors. Overall study findings and caveats: Sharing of beta out-of-frame sequences by twins showed a weaker excess. Abundant cord blood beta clonotypes carried fewer insertions; memory repertoires showed none.

As concerns this clonotype: Its antigen is not known.

TCRdb processed the 5' RACE reads anew with MiXCR; each CDR3 protein has one entry. There are roughly 260,000 distinct CDR3 sequences in the sample; around 7.6% occur only once, and 5% to 6% lies in the top ten. The sample also formed part of further work on yellow fever vaccine responses in identical twins. Per that study: Twins' vaccine T cell response reportedly seemed partly convergent, partly personalized.

The gene calls are TRBV7-2 and TRBJ2-7; tentative D call: TRBD2 (5 bases). The specimen was CD8+ T cells sorted from blood. This clonotype originated in a woman aged 18-30 years in good health. The CDR3 protein is CASSLSGSEQYF. The CDR3 DNA reads as TGTGCCAGCAGCCTCTCGGGGAGCGAGCAGTACTTC.